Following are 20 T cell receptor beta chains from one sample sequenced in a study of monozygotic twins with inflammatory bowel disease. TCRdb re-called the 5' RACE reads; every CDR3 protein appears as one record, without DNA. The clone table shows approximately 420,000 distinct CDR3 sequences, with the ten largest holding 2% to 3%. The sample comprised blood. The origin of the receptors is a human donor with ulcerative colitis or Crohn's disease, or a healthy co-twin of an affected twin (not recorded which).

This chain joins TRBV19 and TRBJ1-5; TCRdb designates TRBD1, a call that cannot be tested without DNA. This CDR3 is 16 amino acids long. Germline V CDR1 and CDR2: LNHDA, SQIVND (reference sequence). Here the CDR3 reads CASIHSGARGNQPQHF.

CDR3 region: CASSYRLEGQFF. V is TRBV6-2 or TRBV6-3 and J is TRBJ2-1. The CDR3 runs to 12 residues. The germline V gene encodes CDR1 MNHEY and CDR2 SVGEGT.

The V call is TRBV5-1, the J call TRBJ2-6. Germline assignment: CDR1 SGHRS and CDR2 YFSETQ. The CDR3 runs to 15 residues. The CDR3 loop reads CASSLAQTVSVVLTF.

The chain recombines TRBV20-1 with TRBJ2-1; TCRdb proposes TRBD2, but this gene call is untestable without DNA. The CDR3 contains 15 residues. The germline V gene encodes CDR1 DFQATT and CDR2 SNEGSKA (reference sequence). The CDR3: CSALGLAGLRNEQFF.

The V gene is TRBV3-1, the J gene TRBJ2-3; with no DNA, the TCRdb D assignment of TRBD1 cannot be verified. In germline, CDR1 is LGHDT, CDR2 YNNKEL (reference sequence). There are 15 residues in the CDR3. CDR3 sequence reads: CASQYITGSTDTQYF.

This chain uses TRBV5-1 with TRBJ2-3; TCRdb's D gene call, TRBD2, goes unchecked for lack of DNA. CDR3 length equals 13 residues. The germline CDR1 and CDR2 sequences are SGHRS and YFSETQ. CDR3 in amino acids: CASKEGGTDTQYF. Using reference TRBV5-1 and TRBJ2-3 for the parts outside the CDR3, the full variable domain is KAGVTQTPRYLIKTRGQQVTLSCSPISGHRSVSWYQQTPGQGLQFLFEYFSETQRNKGNFPGRFSGRQFSNSRSEMNVSTLELGDSALYLCASKEGGTDTQYFGPGTRLTVL.

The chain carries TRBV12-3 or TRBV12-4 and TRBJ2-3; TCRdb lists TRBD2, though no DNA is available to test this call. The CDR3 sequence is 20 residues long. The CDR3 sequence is CASTSGRLRRTTHSTDTQYF.

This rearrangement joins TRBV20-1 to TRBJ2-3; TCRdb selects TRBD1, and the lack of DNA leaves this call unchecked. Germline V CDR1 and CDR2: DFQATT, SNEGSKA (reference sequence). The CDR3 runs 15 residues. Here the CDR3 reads CSARAPTGVWDTQYF.

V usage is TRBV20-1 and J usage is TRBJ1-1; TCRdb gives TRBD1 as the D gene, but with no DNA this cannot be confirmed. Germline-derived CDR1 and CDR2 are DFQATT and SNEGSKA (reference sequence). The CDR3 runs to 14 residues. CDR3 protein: CSAQRAGGDTEAFF.

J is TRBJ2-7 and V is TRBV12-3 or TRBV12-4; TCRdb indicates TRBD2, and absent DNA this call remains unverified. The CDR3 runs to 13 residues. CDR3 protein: CASTDPGLRLQYF.

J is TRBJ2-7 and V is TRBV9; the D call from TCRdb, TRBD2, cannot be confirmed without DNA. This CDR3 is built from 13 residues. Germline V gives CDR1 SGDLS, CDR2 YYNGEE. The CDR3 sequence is CASSVAGGDEQYF. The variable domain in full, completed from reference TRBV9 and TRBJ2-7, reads DSGVTQTPKHLITATGQRVTLRCSPRSGDLSVYWYQQSLDQGLQFLIQYYNGEERAKGNILERFSAQQFPDLHSELNLSSLELGDSALYFCASSVAGGDEQYFGPGTRLTVT.

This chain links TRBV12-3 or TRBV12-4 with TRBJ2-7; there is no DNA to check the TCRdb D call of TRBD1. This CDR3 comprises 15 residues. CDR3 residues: CASSLGGTGRREQYF.

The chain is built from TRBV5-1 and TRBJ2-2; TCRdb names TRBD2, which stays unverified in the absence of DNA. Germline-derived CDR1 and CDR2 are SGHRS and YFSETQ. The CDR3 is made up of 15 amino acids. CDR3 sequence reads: CASSPTSGSPGELFF.

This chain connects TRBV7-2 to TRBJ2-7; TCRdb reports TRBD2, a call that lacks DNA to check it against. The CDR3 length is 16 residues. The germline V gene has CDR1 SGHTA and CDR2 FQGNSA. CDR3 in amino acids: CASSLSVAGDGYEQYF.

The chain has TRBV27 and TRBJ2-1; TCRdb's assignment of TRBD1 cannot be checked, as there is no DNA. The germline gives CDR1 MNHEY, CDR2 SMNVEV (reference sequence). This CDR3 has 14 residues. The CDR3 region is CASSLGGLGTRGFF.

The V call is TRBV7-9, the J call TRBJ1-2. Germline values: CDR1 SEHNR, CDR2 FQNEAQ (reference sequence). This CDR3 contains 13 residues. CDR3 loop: CASSLQGPRGYTF. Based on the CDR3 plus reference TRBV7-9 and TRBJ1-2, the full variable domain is DTGVSQNPRHKITKRGQNVTFRCDPISEHNRLYWYRQTLGQGPEFLTYFQNEAQLEKSRLLSDRFSAERPKGSFSTLEIQRTEQGDSAMYLCASSLQGPRGYTFGSGTRLTVV.

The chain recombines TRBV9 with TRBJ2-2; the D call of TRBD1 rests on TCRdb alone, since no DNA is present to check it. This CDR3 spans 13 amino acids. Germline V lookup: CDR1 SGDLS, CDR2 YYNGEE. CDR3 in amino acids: CASSPGPTGELFF.

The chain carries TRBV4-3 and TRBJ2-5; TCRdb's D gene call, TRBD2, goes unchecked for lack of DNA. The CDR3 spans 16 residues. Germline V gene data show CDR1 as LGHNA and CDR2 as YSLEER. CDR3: CASSHPWGTSDMTQYF.

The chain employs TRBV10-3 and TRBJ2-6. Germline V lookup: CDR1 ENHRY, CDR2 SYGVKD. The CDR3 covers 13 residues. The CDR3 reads CAILGAGANVLTF.

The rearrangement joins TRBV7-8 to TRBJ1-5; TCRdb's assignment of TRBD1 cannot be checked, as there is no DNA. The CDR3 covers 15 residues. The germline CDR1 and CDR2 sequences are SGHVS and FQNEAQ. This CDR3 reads CASSSAGATNQPQHF.